These T cell receptor beta chains were read from a single sample in a study of T cell changes during pregnancy in multiple sclerosis. Profiling relied on immunoSEQ multiplex PCR, and the TCRdb table lists in-frame clones only, not all of them. In the table there are 55,000 to 85,000 clones, 75% to 95% of which are singletons. This sample comprised peripheral blood, obtained in the third trimester of pregnancy. These receptors were collected from a female donor with multiple sclerosis, enrolled in a pregnancy study. CDR3s include the opening cysteine and the closing phenylalanine or tryptophan. A D gene is named only where the DNA matches it firmly. For some rows the clone size is stated as once, few or many, or as a class when expanded; others skip it.

V gene	D gene	clone size	J gene	CDR3 protein	CDR3 DNA
TRBV27	TRBD1	.	TRBJ1-2	CASSMGQGLYGYTF	TGTGCCAGCAGTATGGGACAGGGGCTTTATGGCTACACCTTC
TRBV7-9	.	.	TRBJ1-6	CASSSGQNNSPLHF	TGTGCCAGCAGCTCAGGACAGAACAATTCACCCCTCCACTTT
TRBV6-6	.	.	TRBJ1-2	CASSPIQGREGHTF	TGTGCCAGCAGTCCCATACAGGGACGGGAGGGCCACACCTTC
TRBV19	TRBD1	.	TRBJ2-4	CATKTGDKNIQYF	TGTGCCACCAAGACAGGGGACAAAAACATTCAGTACTTC
TRBV5-4	TRBD2	.	TRBJ2-7	CASSLGLAGAEQYF	TGTGCCAGCAGCTTGGGGCTAGCGGGGGCCGAGCAGTACTTC
TRBV7-8	TRBD2	.	TRBJ2-1	CASSSRLAGSVNEQFF	TGTGCCAGCAGCTCCCGCCTAGCGGGGAGTGTCAATGAGCAGTTCTTC
TRBV6-5	.	.	TRBJ1-1	CASSRQRSTEAFF	TGTGCCAGCAGTAGACAGCGAAGCACTGAAGCTTTCTTT
TRBV18	TRBD1	.	TRBJ2-7	CASSPDSVWTGAYEQYF	TGTGCCAGCTCACCTGATTCTGTGTGGACAGGGGCTTACGAGCAGTACTTC
TRBV7-3	.	.	TRBJ2-2	CASSLESGEGELFF	TGTGCCAGCAGCTTAGAATCGGGGGAGGGGGAGCTGTTTTTT
TRBV5-6	.	.	TRBJ2-7	CASSYGGGASIYEQYF	TGTGCCAGCAGCTACGGAGGGGGCGCGAGCATCTACGAGCAGTACTTC
TRBV18	TRBD1	.	TRBJ1-2	CASSTTGGAGLGTYGYTF	TGTGCCAGCTCAACAACAGGGGGCGCGGGCTTGGGCACCTATGGCTACACCTTC
TRBV13	.	.	TRBJ1-2	CASSLGGSYGYTF	TGTGCCAGCAGCTTGGGGGGTTCCTATGGCTACACCTTC
TRBV13	TRBD1	.	TRBJ1-4	CASSLGTGATNEKLFF	TGTGCCAGCAGCTTAGGGACAGGGGCAACTAATGAAAAACTGTTTTTT
TRBV7-6	TRBD2	.	TRBJ2-5	CASSRWTSGRRVSETQYF	TGTGCCAGCAGCCGATGGACTAGCGGGAGAAGGGTTTCAGAGACCCAGTACTTC
TRBV5-1	TRBD1	.	TRBJ2-3	CASSPASGTGLKDTQYF	TGCGCCAGCAGCCCCGCTTCGGGGACAGGGCTAAAAGATACGCAGTATTTT
TRBV27	TRBD1	once	TRBJ2-7	CASSPGTGTSYEQYF	TGTGCCAGCAGCCCAGGGACAGGGACCTCCTACGAGCAGTACTTC
TRBV7-9	TRBD1	.	TRBJ2-3	CASAPPLRDRGTDTQYF	TGTGCCAGCGCTCCTCCACTCCGGGACAGGGGCACAGATACGCAGTATTTT
TRBV10-3	.	few	TRBJ1-2	CAISEGQYYGYTF	TGTGCCATCAGTGAGGGACAGTACTATGGCTACACCTTC
TRBV27	.	.	TRBJ1-1	CASSLSEGANTEAFF	TGTGCCAGCAGTTTATCGGAGGGAGCGAACACTGAAGCTTTCTTT
TRBV14	.	.	TRBJ2-3	CASSLSGLYTQYF	TGTGCCAGCAGTTTGTCTGGACTATATACGCAGTATTTT
TRBV5-4	TRBD2	.	TRBJ2-3	CASTQGRDPLTDTQYF	TGTGCCAGCACCCAAGGGAGGGACCCACTCACAGATACGCAGTATTTT
TRBV18	TRBD1	once	TRBJ2-3	CASFGSGQGVTDTQYF	TGTGCCAGCTTTGGTTCTGGACAGGGGGTCACAGATACGCAGTATTTT
TRBV18	TRBD1	.	TRBJ2-5	CASSPTTGGEETQYF	TGTGCCAGCTCACCAACGACAGGGGGGGAAGAGACCCAGTACTTC
TRBV7-9	TRBD2	once	TRBJ2-1	CASSELAGGPNEQFF	TGTGCCAGCAGCGAGCTAGCGGGGGGGCCTAATGAGCAGTTCTTC
TRBV29-1	TRBD1	.	TRBJ2-3	CSVLTGQLTDTQYF	TGCAGCGTCCTGACAGGGCAACTCACAGATACGCAGTATTTT
TRBV5-1	TRBD1	.	TRBJ1-4	CASSPTGGNEKLFF	TGCGCCAGCAGTCCCACAGGGGGCAATGAAAAACTGTTTTTT